This T cell receptor (beta chain) was sequenced in a study of T-cell memory formation after mild COVID-19. Turning to this clonotype: Its antigen is still unknown.

Study outcomes and limitations: Day 15 to 85 contracting clones showed balanced CD4/CD8; day 15 to 37 expanders favored CD4+. Pre-infection memory showed some responding clones, and this suggested that cross-reactive memory joined.

Germline loops: CDR1 SEHNR, CDR2 FQNEAQ (reference sequence). The CDR3 spans 16 residues. The V gene end was trimmed by 0 bases and the J gene end by 0 bases; junction bases not matched to a gene: 5. Constant-segment-primed 5'RACE gave TCR alpha and TCR beta cDNA libraries with sample barcodes and UMIs. TCRdb reprocessed the 5' RACE reads via MiXCR and lists one record per CDR3 protein. The table includes 300,000 to 400,000 distinct CDR3 sequences, approximately 27% detected once. Sequencing was carried out using PBMCs or a T cell subset sorted from them (not recorded which). V usage is TRBV7-9 and J usage is TRBJ2-7, with 7 bases aligning to TRBD1. This TCR came from an adult woman who had mild COVID-19 (a few samples of this study predate the infection). Cell type and time point are not known. CDR3 DNA: TGTGCCAGCAGCTTAGCGCAGGGGGAGAGCTCCTACGAGCAGTACTTC. Residues: CASSLAQGESSYEQYF. Full variable domain (remainder filled in from reference TRBV7-9 and TRBJ2-7): DTGVSQNPRHKITKRGQNVTFRCDPISEHNRLYWYRQTLGQGPEFLTYFQNEAQLEKSRLLSDRFSAERPKGSFSTLEIQRTEQGDSAMYLCASSLAQGESSYEQYFGPGTRLTVT.